This TCR beta chain originates from a study of CD8 T cells in Susac syndrome. Study observations and caveats: Regarding the TCR sequencing and HLA analysis, the study admitted that a relatively small number of individuals were involved.

The multiple sclerosis control cohort comprised treatment-naive individuals presenting with stable or active relapsing-remitting disease. Negative isolation yielded CD4+ and CD8+ T cells, and FACS enriched TEMRA cells. This CDR3 has 14 amino acids. V was pared by 1 base and J by 5 bases, with 11 bases between. Germline-derived CDR1 and CDR2 are LGHDT and YNNKEL (reference sequence). Random hexamers primed reverse transcription of about 0.45 to 1 ug RNA. Across 54 Vbeta and 13 Jbeta, TCR beta CDR3 was amplified with immunoSEQ multiplex PCR. TCRdb processed the immunoSEQ multiplex PCR reads anew with MiXCR; each CDR3 protein has one entry. This table has about 150,000 distinct CDR3 sequences, around 96% appearing once. With regard to this clonotype: Its cognate antigen is unknown.

The V call is TRBV3-1, the J call TRBJ1-1; no definite D call. The sample was CD8+ T cells from PBMCs. The clonotype comes from a human donor with multiple sclerosis. CDR3 protein: CASSQGRGRTEAFF. The DNA of the CDR3 is TGTGCCAGCAGCCAAGGGAGAGGGAGGACTGAAGCTTTCTTT.